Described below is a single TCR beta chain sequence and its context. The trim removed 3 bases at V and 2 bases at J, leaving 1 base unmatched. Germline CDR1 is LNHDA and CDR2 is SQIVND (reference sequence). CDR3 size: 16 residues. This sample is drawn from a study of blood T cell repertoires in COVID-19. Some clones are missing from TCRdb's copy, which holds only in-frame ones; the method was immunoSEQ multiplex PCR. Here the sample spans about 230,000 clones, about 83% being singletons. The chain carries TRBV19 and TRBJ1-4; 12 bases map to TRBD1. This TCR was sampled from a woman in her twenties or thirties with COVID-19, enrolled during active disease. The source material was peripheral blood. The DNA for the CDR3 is TGTGCCAGTAGTATGGGACAGGGGGCCACTAATGAAAAACTGTTTTTT. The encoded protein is CASSMGQGATNEKLFF.